This entry concerns a single T cell receptor (beta chain). The record originates from a study of OX40 agonist ivuxolimab in advanced cancers. The CDR3 runs 16 residues. The germline CDR1 and CDR2 sequences are LNHDA and SQIVND (reference sequence). Deletions cut 10 bases from V and 2 bases from J, with 24 bases between. Assay used: immunoSEQ multiplex PCR; TCRdb lists only in-frame clones, some missing. The table lists roughly 80,000 clones, approximately 89% of them singletons, with 2% to 3% in the top ten. The TCR was taken from an adult with an advanced solid tumor such as melanoma, head and neck, liver or kidney cancer. Specimen: CD4+ or CD8+ T cells sorted from blood, collected in a trial of the OX40 agonist ivuxolimab. The genes are TRBV19 and TRBJ2-7; perhaps TRBD1 as D (7 bases). The CDR3 loop is CATAQGGLAGPYEQYF. The CDR3 nucleotides read TGTGCCACCGCGCAGGGGGGTCTGGCGGGGCCCTACGAGCAGTACTTC.